This T cell receptor beta chain originates from a study of T cells in tuberculosis. General study results and limits: Shorter CDR3-alpha in active tuberculosis partly drove smaller distances. Cases with active tuberculosis were adults, while controls were adolescents.

To note about this clone: No antigen is known for it.

J was trimmed by 1 base and V by 4 bases; bases with no gene match: 6. Germline CDR1 is SGHTA and CDR2 is FQGNSA. This CDR3 is built from 16 residues. Clones were sequenced by immunoSEQ multiplex PCR, and TCRdb holds only the in-frame ones, with some missing. The repertoire includes some 25,000 clones, nearly 97% of them detected once, and almost 9.5% sits in the top ten. The origin of this receptor is a donor under 30 with latent tuberculosis or without tuberculosis infection. The material sequenced was PBMCs. This sequence joins TRBV7-2 and TRBJ2-1, with 8 bases that match TRBD2. CDR3 DNA: TGTGCCAGCAGCTCCCGGGGGGGCTTATCCTACAATGAGCAGTTCTTC. This encodes CASSSRGGLSYNEQFF.